This T cell receptor beta chain is from a study of T-cell reconstitution after alpha-beta-depleted transplantation in children. The V end lost 5 bases, the J end lost 5 bases, and 15 bases lay between the germline ends. The length of the CDR3 is 14 residues. Preparation of the TCRbeta library used unique molecular identifiers. TCRdb reanalysed the PCR reads using MiXCR and keeps one entry per CDR3 protein. The sample has 490,000 or so distinct CDR3 sequences, around 13% seen once. Sequencing was performed on PBMCs from the stem cell graft donor, taken from the stem cell graft. The sequence came from a human donor who donated a stem cell graft to a child with combined immunodeficiency. The genes are TRBV12-3 or TRBV12-4 and TRBJ2-5, with D tentatively TRBD2 (7 bases). CDR3 protein: CASSPRTAGETQYF. In nucleotides, the CDR3 is TGTGCCAGCAGTCCCCGGACAGCGGGGGAGACCCAGTACTTC.